This T cell receptor beta chain is from a study of blood T cell repertoires in COVID-19. Assay: immunoSEQ multiplex PCR; the TCRdb copy retains only in-frame clones and omits some. The sample contains 150,000 to 180,000 clones, about 88% of which appear only once. Germline V gives CDR1 LNHDA, CDR2 SQIVND (reference sequence). Trimming shortened V by 6 bases and J by 0 bases, and 9 bases separated the two germline ends. The CDR3 has 15 residues. Cohort placement rested on clinical history that participants reported themselves. Resolution of symptoms, clearance, or two negative PCRs was present in recovered Cohort 3 donors.

The J gene is TRBJ1-6, the V gene TRBV19; D is unclear. Material for sequencing was PBMCs or T cells enriched from blood (not recorded which). This clonotype was sampled from a man aged 45-60 years who had recovered from COVID-19. DNA of the CDR3: TGTGCCAGTAGGGCGGATAGCTCCTATAATTCACCCCTCCACTTT. Encoded protein: CASRADSSYNSPLHF.